A selection of T cell receptor beta chains follows, all from one sample in a study of CD8 T cells in Susac syndrome. TCRdb re-derived calls from the immunoSEQ multiplex PCR reads in MiXCR, one entry per CDR3 protein. This table has 300,000 or so distinct CDR3 sequences, about 90% appearing once. The source material was CD4+ T cells from PBMCs. These receptor sequences come from a human donor with multiple sclerosis. Both conserved end residues are part of each CDR3. Fields, in order: D gene, J gene, clone size, V gene, CDR3 protein, CDR3 DNA. The D gene is left open where the match is weak. Not every row has a clone size; where given, it reads once, few, many or a size class.

>.|TRBJ2-7|.|TRBV20-1
CSASLVSPEQYF
TGCAGTGCTAGTTTGGTCTCCCCTGAGCAGTACTTC
>TRBD2|TRBJ2-7|.|TRBV29-1
CSVERALAGVDEQYF
TGCAGCGTTGAAAGGGCCCTTGCGGGAGTGGACGAGCAGTACTTC
>.|TRBJ1-4|.|TRBV20-1
CSAKQGAGLNEKLFF
TGCAGTGCTAAACAGGGCGCCGGCCTGAATGAAAAACTGTTTTTT
>.|TRBJ2-1|.|TRBV9
CASSVGSGSPTDEQFF
TGTGCCAGCAGCGTGGGCTCTGGGTCCCCTACCGATGAGCAGTTCTTC
>.|TRBJ1-2|.|TRBV5-1
CASSPGGSAYGYTF
TGCGCCAGCAGCCCCGGGGGATCTGCCTATGGCTACACCTTC
>.|TRBJ2-7|.|TRBV27
CASSRTNSYEQYF
TGTGCCAGCAGCAGGACAAACTCCTACGAGCAGTACTTC
>TRBD2|TRBJ2-5|.|TRBV30
CAWKRGGHQETQYF
TGTGCCTGGAAGAGGGGAGGGCATCAAGAGACCCAGTACTTC
>.|TRBJ1-1|.|TRBV6-2/TRBV6-3
CASSLSGTRDAFF
TGTGCCAGCAGTCTTTCCGGGACCCGGGATGCTTTCTTT
>.|TRBJ2-3|once|TRBV9
CASSVGTITDTQYF
TGTGCCAGCAGCGTAGGCACAATAACAGATACGCAGTATTTT
>.|TRBJ1-1|.|TRBV7-9
CASSLHGRQLLLEAFF
TGTGCCAGCAGCTTACATGGTCGGCAACTACTCCTTGAAGCTTTCTTT
>.|TRBJ1-1|.|TRBV19
CASSIGLTDTEAFF
TGTGCCAGTAGTATAGGGCTTACGGACACTGAAGCTTTCTTT
>.|TRBJ2-4|.|TRBV21-1
CASPESAETLAKNIQYF
TGTGCCAGCCCCGAGAGCGCTGAAACCTTAGCCAAAAACATTCAGTACTTC
>TRBD1|TRBJ2-7|.|TRBV12-3/TRBV12-4
CASSFWDSSYEQYF
TGTGCCAGCAGTTTTTGGGACAGCTCCTACGAGCAGTACTTC
>.|TRBJ2-1|.|TRBV7-3
CASSLGRKDASSYNEQFF
TGTGCCAGCAGCTTAGGTCGGAAAGATGCCAGCTCCTACAATGAGCAGTTCTTC
>.|TRBJ1-2|.|TRBV2
CASSGRVKGFALSNYGYTF
TGTGCCAGCAGCGGACGGGTGAAGGGTTTTGCCTTATCTAACTATGGCTACACCTTC
>.|TRBJ2-5|.|TRBV7-9
CASGTTQYF
TGTGCCAGCGGAACGACCCAGTACTTC
>.|TRBJ2-3|.|TRBV11-2
CASSPRTGPTDTQYF
TGTGCCAGCAGCCCTCGGACCGGACCCACAGATACGCAGTATTTT
>.|TRBJ2-2|.|TRBV2
CASRGYGQGSVGLFF
TGTGCCAGCAGAGGATATGGGCAGGGATCGGTAGGGCTGTTTTTT
>TRBD2|TRBJ2-2|.|TRBV30
CAWRRLAGSGELFF
TGTGCCTGGAGGCGACTAGCGGGGTCCGGGGAGCTGTTTTTT
>.|TRBJ2-7|.|TRBV30
CAWTQGGSSYEQYF
TGTGCCTGGACCCAGGGGGGGAGCTCCTACGAGCAGTACTTC
>.|TRBJ1-3|.|TRBV16
CASSRQLSGNTIYF
TGTGCCAGCAGCCGACAGCTCTCTGGAAACACCATATATTTT
>.|TRBJ1-1|.|TRBV30
CAWSDLSQGTEAFF
TGTGCCTGGAGTGACTTATCACAGGGAACTGAAGCTTTCTTT
>TRBD2|TRBJ2-3|.|TRBV28
CASSRSGGKRDTQYF
TGTGCCAGCAGTCGTAGCGGGGGGAAACGAGATACGCAGTATTTT
>.|TRBJ2-7|.|TRBV12-3/TRBV12-4
CASSSGIPSSYEQYF
TGTGCCAGCAGTTCCGGAATCCCTTCTTCCTACGAGCAGTACTTC
>.|TRBJ2-1|.|TRBV6-5
CASSRTGEAGEQFF
TGTGCCAGCAGCCGTACAGGGGAGGCGGGGGAGCAGTTCTTC
>.|TRBJ1-6|.|TRBV3-1
CASSQLLQGLHF
TGTGCCAGCAGCCAACTATTACAGGGCCTCCACTTT
>TRBD2|TRBJ2-5|.|TRBV20-1
CSARTSGSWETQYF
TGCAGTGCTAGGACTAGCGGGAGTTGGGAGACCCAGTACTTC
>.|TRBJ2-7|.|TRBV29-1
CSVLNPGYEQYF
TGCAGCGTCCTCAACCCGGGCTACGAGCAGTACTTC
>TRBD1|TRBJ1-2|.|TRBV30
CAWSRDRGRNGYTF
TGTGCCTGGAGTCGGGACAGGGGACGCAATGGCTACACCTTC
>.|TRBJ1-1|.|TRBV29-1
CSATSTALNTEAFF
TGCAGCGCTACGTCGACAGCCCTGAACACTGAAGCTTTCTTT
>.|TRBJ2-1|once|TRBV12-3/TRBV12-4
CASRTQTQGYNEQFF
TGTGCCAGCAGGACACAGACTCAAGGCTACAATGAGCAGTTCTTC
>.|TRBJ2-6|.|TRBV5-1
CASSLVPSGANVLTF
TGCGCCAGCAGCTTGGTCCCTTCTGGGGCCAACGTCCTGACTTTC
>.|TRBJ1-1|.|TRBV23-1
CASSPQLRNTEAFF
TGCGCCAGCAGTCCCCAACTCCGTAACACTGAAGCTTTCTTT
>.|TRBJ1-1|.|TRBV5-6
CASSSVRLFDTEAFF
TGTGCCAGCAGCTCCGTCAGGTTGTTCGACACTGAAGCTTTCTTT
>.|TRBJ1-3|.|TRBV3-1
CASSQGSSGNTIYF
TGTGCCAGCAGCCAGGGCAGCTCTGGAAACACCATATATTTT
>.|TRBJ1-3|.|TRBV27
CAGSTFSGNTIYF
TGTGCCGGCAGTACCTTTAGTGGAAACACCATATATTTT
>.|TRBJ1-4|.|TRBV6-4
CASSDWFSEKLFF
TGTGCCAGCAGTGACTGGTTCTCTGAAAAACTGTTTTTT
>.|TRBJ2-5|.|TRBV20-1
CSAGVMTLPGVETQYF
TGCAGTGCTGGGGTGATGACTCTTCCTGGGGTAGAGACCCAGTACTTC
>.|TRBJ1-1|.|TRBV28
CASSWGTEAFF
TGTGCCAGCAGTTGGGGCACTGAAGCTTTCTTT
>.|TRBJ2-1|.|TRBV5-1
CASSLFPSSSNEQFF
TGCGCCAGCAGCTTGTTCCCCTCAAGTAGCAATGAGCAGTTCTTC
>.|TRBJ1-4|.|TRBV25-1
CASRQHQGGEKLFF
TGTGCCAGCAGGCAGCACCAAGGTGGGGAAAAACTGTTTTTT
>.|TRBJ1-5|.|TRBV6-1
CASTLGGGSNQPQHF
TGTGCCAGCACCCTGGGAGGGGGGAGCAATCAGCCCCAGCATTTT
>.|TRBJ2-7|.|TRBV14
CASSLTSGIYEQYF
TGTGCCAGCAGCCTTACCTCAGGAATTTACGAGCAGTACTTC
>.|TRBJ2-7|.|TRBV10-3
CAIRDLRMGYEQYF
TGTGCCATCAGGGACTTACGGATGGGCTACGAGCAGTACTTC
>TRBD2|TRBJ2-7|once|TRBV20-1
CSARGLAGNSYEQYF
TGCAGTGCTAGGGGGCTAGCGGGAAACTCCTACGAGCAGTACTTC
>.|TRBJ1-5|.|TRBV5-1
CASSLEADGWPQHF
TGCGCCAGCAGCTTGGAAGCAGACGGCTGGCCCCAGCATTTT
>.|TRBJ2-3|once|TRBV5-1
CASSSWAGRGSTDTQYF
TGCGCCAGCAGCTCTTGGGCGGGGCGGGGATCCACAGATACGCAGTATTTT
>.|TRBJ1-4|.|TRBV7-2
CASSLVLQGEKLFF
TGTGCCAGCAGCTTAGTACTTCAGGGCGAAAAACTGTTTTTT
>TRBD1|TRBJ1-2|.|TRBV2
CASSAGTGIYYGYTF
TGTGCCAGCAGCGCCGGGACAGGGATTTACTATGGCTACACCTTC
>.|TRBJ1-3|.|TRBV18
CASSLGPRYRVPGNTIYF
TGTGCCAGCTCACTTGGGCCGCGTTACAGGGTCCCTGGAAACACCATATATTTT
>.|TRBJ2-3|.|TRBV12-3/TRBV12-4
CASSPPSGTQYF
TGTGCCAGCAGTCCCCCCTCCGGTACGCAGTATTTT